This passage covers 17 T cell receptor beta chains from one sample sequenced in a study of memory CD4+ T cells and cytomegalovirus serostatus. Using immunoSEQ multiplex PCR, the repertoire was profiled, and TCRdb retains in-frame clones only, with some absent. The sample shows around 45,000 clones, around 74% of them seen only once. Single viable CD3+CD4+CD8-CD45RO+ cells were sorted as the memory CD4+ T cells. The sample was memory CD4+ T cells from blood. These receptor sequences come from an adult in good health and CMV-seronegative.

This clone appeared a few times. The chain combines TRBV7-3 with TRBJ2-7, with TRBD2 identical over 12 bases. The germline V gene has CDR1 SGHTA and CDR2 FQGTGA. The CDR3 extends over 15 amino acids. V lost 5 bases to trimming and J lost 2 bases; unmatched junction nucleotides: 4. CDR3 residues: CASSVTSGGAYEQYF. CDR3 in DNA: TGTGCCAGCAGCGTGACTAGCGGGGGCGCCTACGAGCAGTACTTC. Full variable domain (remainder filled in from reference TRBV7-3 and TRBJ2-7): GAGVSQTPSNKVTEKGKYVELRCDPISGHTALYWYRQSLGQGPEFLIYFQGTGAADDSGLPNDRFFAVRPEGSVSTLKIQRTERGDSAVYLCASSVTSGGAYEQYFGPGTRLTVT.

This clone is medium-sized within its sample. The chain combines TRBV30 with TRBJ1-5, with D maybe TRBD1 (6 bases). CDR3 length: 15 amino acids. Germline V gene data show CDR1 as GTSNPN and CDR2 as SVGIG (reference sequence). V was trimmed by 1 base and J by 3 bases, leaving 13 bases between them. The CDR3 region is CAWSGTESFNQPQHF. Here the CDR3 DNA reads TGTGCCTGGAGTGGGACAGAGTCCTTCAATCAGCCCCAGCATTTT.

The chain uses TRBV5-1 and TRBJ2-3, with D perhaps TRBD1 (5 bases). The CDR3 runs 12 residues. Trimming left V 5 bases short and J 4 bases short, with 8 bases between. The germline CDR1 and CDR2 sequences are SGHRS and YFSETQ. The CDR3 DNA is TGCGCCAGCAGGTTGACAGCAGATACGCAGTATTTT. It specifies CASRLTADTQYF. Full variable domain (rest looked up from reference TRBV5-1 and TRBJ2-3): KAGVTQTPRYLIKTRGQQVTLSCSPISGHRSVSWYQQTPGQGLQFLFEYFSETQRNKGNFPGRFSGRQFSNSRSEMNVSTLELGDSALYLCASRLTADTQYFGPGTRLTVL.

The chain has TRBV7-2 and TRBJ1-2; 8 nucleotides agree with TRBD1. The J segment lost 8 bases and the V segment lost 3 bases, leaving 5 bases of the junction unmatched. CDR3 size: 13 residues. Germline V gives CDR1 SGHTA, CDR2 FQGNSA. The CDR3 DNA follows: TGTGCCAGCAGCTTGGGCAGGGGGCGAGGCTACACCTTC. Its protein is CASSLGRGRGYTF. Looking up the rest from reference TRBV7-2 and TRBJ1-2 gives the full variable domain: GAGVSQSPSNKVTEKGKDVELRCDPISGHTALYWYRQSLGQGLEFLIYFQGNSAPDKSGLPSDRFSAERTGGSVSTLTIQRTQQEDSAVYLCASSLGRGRGYTFGSGTRLTVV.

The chain carries TRBV7-3 and TRBJ2-3; 8 bases match TRBD2. CDR3 length equals 16 residues. V was clipped by 3 bases and J by 3 bases; unmatched bases: 8. CDR1 and CDR2 from the germline V gene are SGHTA and FQGTGA. The CDR3 loop is CASSFPTSGDTDTQYF. CDR3 DNA: TGTGCCAGCAGCTTCCCAACTAGCGGTGATACAGATACGCAGTATTTT.

The chain links TRBV4-1 to TRBJ1-5; 8 positions agree with TRBD1. The CDR3 has 16 residues. Germline values: CDR1 MGHRA, CDR2 YSYEKL. Trimming cost V 8 bases and J 2 bases; bases outside gene matches: 11. The CDR3 loop reads CASAAQGEGGNQPQHF. CDR3 coding DNA: TGCGCCAGCGCAGCACAGGGGGAAGGAGGCAATCAGCCCCAGCATTTT.

V is TRBV5-4 and J is TRBJ2-7; D tentatively reads TRBD1 or TRBD2 (5 bases each). V was trimmed by 4 bases and J by 0 bases, leaving 17 bases between them. Germline values: CDR1 SGHNT, CDR2 YYREEE (reference sequence). This CDR3 comprises 16 residues. The CDR3 DNA reads as TGTGCCAGCAGCCGCGGCCAGTCTGGGGGCTCCTACGAGCAGTACTTC. The encoded protein is CASSRGQSGGSYEQYF.

J is TRBJ2-3 and V is TRBV6-1, with D perhaps TRBD2 (5 bases). This CDR3 has 13 residues. Germline V gene lookup returns CDR1 MNHNS and CDR2 SASEGT. Trimming shortened V by 7 bases and J by 9 bases, and 17 bases separated the two germline ends. CDR3 in DNA: TGTGCCAGCAAGACCCCCTTGTGGGAGACGCAGTATTTT. This translates into CASKTPLWETQYF.

This chain joins TRBV5-1 and TRBJ1-4, with D possibly TRBD1 on 6 matching bases. The V gene's germline CDR1 is SGHRS and CDR2 YFSETQ. The CDR3 contains 15 residues. V was cut by 4 bases and J by 3 bases, with 13 bases left in between. The CDR3 DNA reads as TGCGCCAGCAGCGGAAACAGGGAGCCTAATGAAAAACTGTTTTTT. Translating it yields CASSGNREPNEKLFF.

This rearrangement joins TRBV30 to TRBJ1-2; 8 positions agree with TRBD1. The CDR3 is 13 residues long. After removal of 2 bases from V and 9 bases from J, the junction contained 8 bases not matched to a gene. In germline, CDR1 is GTSNPN, CDR2 SVGIG (reference sequence). CDR3 DNA sequence: TGTGCCTGGAGTCCCGGACAGGGAGCGAGCTACACCTTC. Translated: CAWSPGQGASYTF. Complete variable domain (other parts from reference TRBV30 and TRBJ1-2): SQTIHQWPATLVQPVGSPLSLECTVEGTSNPNLYWYRQAAGRGLQLLFYSVGIGQISSEVPQNLSASRPQDRQFILSSKKLLLSDSGFYLCAWSPGQGASYTFGSGTRLTVV.

This clone was detected a few times. The chain couples TRBV5-1 to TRBJ1-5; weak D call: TRBD1 (5 bases). Germline V gene lookup returns CDR1 SGHRS and CDR2 YFSETQ. V gave up 0 bases and J gave up 4 bases, with 5 bases separating them. The CDR3 spans 13 residues. In DNA form, the CDR3 reads TGCGCCAGCAGCTTGGACAGGAATCAGCCCCAGCATTTT. This translates into CASSLDRNQPQHF.

The CDR3 nucleotides are TGTGCCAGCAGAACGTATACCCAAGAGACCCAGTACTTC. Its protein is CASRTYTQETQYF. The chain couples TRBV7-9 to TRBJ2-5; no clear D. V dropped 6 bases and J dropped 1 base, with 9 bases sitting between them. The CDR3 extends over 13 amino acids. Per germline, CDR1 SEHNR and CDR2 FQNEAQ (reference sequence).

The chain recombines TRBV7-2 with TRBJ2-4, with D possibly called TRBD1 or TRBD2 (5 bases each). Per the germline V gene, CDR1 is SGHTA and CDR2 is FQGNSA. The CDR3 totals 16 residues. V was trimmed by 5 bases and J by 6 bases, leaving 20 bases between them. In DNA, the CDR3 is TGTGCCAGCAGCCTGGGCCCCAGGGCGGGCGGAAACATTCAGTACTTC. This gives the protein CASSLGPRAGGNIQYF.

The V gene is TRBV15, the J gene TRBJ1-1; weak D call: TRBD1 (5 bases). V was cut by 0 bases and J by 10 bases, with 15 bases left in between. CDR3 length: 14 residues. Germline loops: CDR1 LNHNV, CDR2 YYDKDF (reference sequence). The CDR3 loop is CATSRDQRGEPAFF. The CDR3 DNA follows: TGTGCCACCAGCAGAGATCAACGGGGGGAACCAGCTTTCTTT.

This chain uses TRBV11-2 with TRBJ2-3, with 9 bases matching TRBD1. The V and J ends lost 4 bases and 4 bases, in that order; junction bases with no gene match: 9. The V gene's germline CDR1 is SGHAT and CDR2 FQNNGV. This CDR3 spans 16 amino acids. The CDR3 protein is CASSSDRGSRADTQYF. CDR3 nucleotide sequence: TGTGCCAGCAGCTCTGACAGGGGGTCTCGGGCAGATACGCAGTATTTT.

V gene TRBV18 combines with J gene TRBJ2-1; 8 positions agree with TRBD1. V shed 2 bases, J shed 6 bases, and the junction held 6 bases outside the gene matches. In germline, CDR1 is KGHSH, CDR2 LQKENI. This CDR3 has 15 residues. This CDR3 is CASSPRTGTGNEQFF. The DNA for the CDR3 is TGTGCCAGCTCACCAAGGACAGGGACGGGCAATGAGCAGTTCTTC.

The chain combines TRBV2 with TRBJ2-5, with TRBD2 identical over 8 bases. CDR3 size: 13 residues. Losses at the gene ends were 7 bases for V and 1 base for J; bases not matched to a gene: 2. The germline V gene has CDR1 SNHLY and CDR2 FYNNEI. The chain's CDR3 is CASIAGPQETQYF. CDR3 bases: TGTGCCAGCATAGCGGGGCCCCAAGAGACCCAGTACTTC.